Here is one TCR beta chain with its context. The antigen remains unidentified. The CDR3 loop spans 13 amino acids. Trimming shortened V by 4 bases and J by 2 bases, and 8 bases separated the two germline ends. From germline, CDR1 is LNHDA and CDR2 SQIVND (reference sequence). Only in-frame clones appear in the TCRdb table, and some are missing; sequencing was by immunoSEQ multiplex PCR. The sample has roughly 8,900 clones; about 78% are singletons. The data originate from a study of tumor-infiltrating lymphocytes in localized non-small cell lung cancer. The wider study: The cohort mixed smokers and never-smokers, several histologies, and some post-neoadjuvant-chemotherapy samples. General study points: Immunotypes IM1 and IM2 had similar TCR-derived T-cell fractions. TCR sequencing covered a subset of patients with enough tissue. Technical variation could not be separated from intratumor heterogeneity here.

The sequenced sample consisted of uninvolved lung tissue not adjacent to the tumor. The chain combines TRBV19 with TRBJ1-2; no clear D gene. The TCR originated in a human donor with non-small cell lung cancer. The CDR3 DNA sequence: TGTGCCAGTAGTACCTTTGGAAACTATGGCTACACCTTC. Its translation is CASSTFGNYGYTF.